The present entry profiles one T cell receptor (beta chain) with its context. As yet, its antigen is unknown. Those who donated, Caucasian adults without exception, all lived in Nashville, Tennessee. This specimen comes from a study of shared clonotypes between healthy human individuals. General observations from the study: Tissue TCR repertoires likely differ from these blood-only repertoires.

Trimming stripped 0 bases from V and 6 bases from J, with 13 bases between. The CDR3 runs 14 residues. The germline CDR1 and CDR2 sequences are SGHRS and YFSETQ. Methods used by the authors: Because ImmunoSEQ provided only junction sequences with no quality scores, the filtering differed. TCRdb keeps only in-frame clones here, not all; method: immunoSEQ multiplex PCR. The V and J calls and the clone size are those of that table, but D and trimming were determined from the DNA. The table includes fewer than 650,000 clones, about 82% detected once. The chain carries TRBV5-1 and TRBJ2-7, with D perhaps TRBD2 (5 bases). This sequence was found in a woman between 35 and 50 years old in good health. Some clones in this sample may be carry-over from other donors' samples. What was sequenced was PBMCs. The chain's CDR3 is CASSLDDRGLEQYF. The CDR3, as DNA: TGCGCCAGCAGCTTGGATGATCGGGGTCTCGAGCAGTACTTC.